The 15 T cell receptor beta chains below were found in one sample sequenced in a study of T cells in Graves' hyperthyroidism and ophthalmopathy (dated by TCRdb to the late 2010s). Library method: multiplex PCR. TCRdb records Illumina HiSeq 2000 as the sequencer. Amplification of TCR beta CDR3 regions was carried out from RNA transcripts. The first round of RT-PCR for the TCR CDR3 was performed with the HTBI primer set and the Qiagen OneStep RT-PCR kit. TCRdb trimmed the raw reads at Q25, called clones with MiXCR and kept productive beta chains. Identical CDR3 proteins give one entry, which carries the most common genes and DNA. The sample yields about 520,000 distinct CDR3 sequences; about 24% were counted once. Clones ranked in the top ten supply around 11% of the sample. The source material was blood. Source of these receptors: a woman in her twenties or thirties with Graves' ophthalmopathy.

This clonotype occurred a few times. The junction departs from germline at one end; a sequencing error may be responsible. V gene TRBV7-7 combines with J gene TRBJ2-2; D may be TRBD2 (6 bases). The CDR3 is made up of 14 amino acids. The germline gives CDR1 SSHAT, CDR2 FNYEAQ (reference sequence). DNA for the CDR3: TGTGCTAGCAGACTAGACGGGGTCACCGGGGAGCTGTTTTTT. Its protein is CASRLDGVTGELFF.

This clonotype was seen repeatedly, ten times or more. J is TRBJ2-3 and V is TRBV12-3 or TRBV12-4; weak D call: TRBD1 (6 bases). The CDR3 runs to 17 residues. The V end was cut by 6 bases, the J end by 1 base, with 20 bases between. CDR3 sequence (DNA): TGTGCCAGCAGGACTTCCTACAGGGATCGAGGCACAGATACGCAGTATTTT. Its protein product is CASRTSYRDRGTDTQYF.

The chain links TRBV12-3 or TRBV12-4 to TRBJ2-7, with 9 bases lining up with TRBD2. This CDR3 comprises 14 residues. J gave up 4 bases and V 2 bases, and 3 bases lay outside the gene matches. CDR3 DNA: TGTGCCAGCAGTTTAATGAGCGGGGGGTACGAGCAGTACTTC. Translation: CASSLMSGGYEQYF.

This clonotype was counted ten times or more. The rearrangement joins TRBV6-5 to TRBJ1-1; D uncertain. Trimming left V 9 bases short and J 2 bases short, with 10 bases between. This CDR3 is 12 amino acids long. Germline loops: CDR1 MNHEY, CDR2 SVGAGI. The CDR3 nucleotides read TGTGCCAGTTATTATAGCAACACTGAAGCTTTCTTT. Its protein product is CASYYSNTEAFF.

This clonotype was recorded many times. CDR3 DNA sequence: TGTGCCACCTCCGGGACAGACACCTACGAGCAGTACTTC. Amino acid sequence: CATSGTDTYEQYF. V gene TRBV10-3 combines with J gene TRBJ2-7; 7 nucleotides line up with TRBD1. Germline V lookup: CDR1 ENHRY, CDR2 SYGVKD. This CDR3 is built from 13 residues. The J segment lost 2 bases and the V segment lost 10 bases, leaving 8 bases of the junction unmatched.

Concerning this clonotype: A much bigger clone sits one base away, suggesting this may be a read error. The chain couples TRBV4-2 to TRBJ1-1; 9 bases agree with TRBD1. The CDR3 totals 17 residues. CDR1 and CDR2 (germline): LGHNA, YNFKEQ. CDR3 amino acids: CANSQIPGQGRLAEAFF. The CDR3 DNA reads TGTGCCAACAGCCAAATACCGGGACAGGGACGTTTGGCTGAAGCTTTCTTT.

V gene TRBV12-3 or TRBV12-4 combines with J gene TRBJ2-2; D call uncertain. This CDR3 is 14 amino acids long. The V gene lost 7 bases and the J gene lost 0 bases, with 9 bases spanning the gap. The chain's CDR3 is CASTKSANTGELFF. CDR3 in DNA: TGTGCCAGCACTAAGAGCGCGAACACCGGGGAGCTGTTTTTT.

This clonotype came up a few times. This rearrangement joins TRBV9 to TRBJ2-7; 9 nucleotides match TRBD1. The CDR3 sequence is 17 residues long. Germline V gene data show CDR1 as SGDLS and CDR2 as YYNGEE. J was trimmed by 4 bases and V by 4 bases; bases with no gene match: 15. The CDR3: CASSLLRDTGGSYEQYF. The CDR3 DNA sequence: TGTGCCAGCAGCCTCCTCCGGGATACAGGGGGCTCGTACGAGCAGTACTTC.

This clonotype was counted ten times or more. The CDR3: CSARGVGTRADEQYF. The CDR3 region has the DNA TGCAGTGCTAGAGGGGTCGGGACTAGGGCGGACGAGCAGTACTTC. This chain uses TRBV20-1 with TRBJ2-7; 8 bases line up with TRBD2. CDR3 length: 15 residues. Germline-derived CDR1 and CDR2 are DFQATT and SNEGSKA (reference sequence). Trimming took 1 base from V and 5 from J; bases not matched to a gene: 10.

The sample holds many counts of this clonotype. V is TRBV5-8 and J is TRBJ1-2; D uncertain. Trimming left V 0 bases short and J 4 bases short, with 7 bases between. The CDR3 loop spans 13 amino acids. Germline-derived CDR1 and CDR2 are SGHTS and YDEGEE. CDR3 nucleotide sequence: TGTGCCAGCAGCTTGGTTCGCAGCTATGGCTACACCTTC. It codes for CASSLVRSYGYTF.

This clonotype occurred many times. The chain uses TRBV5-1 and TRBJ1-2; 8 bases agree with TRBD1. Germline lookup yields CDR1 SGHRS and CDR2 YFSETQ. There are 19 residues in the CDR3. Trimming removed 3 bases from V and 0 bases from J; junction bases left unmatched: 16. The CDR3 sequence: CASSSTSGRDRRANYGYTF. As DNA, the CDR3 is TGCGCCAGCAGCTCAACATCAGGAAGGGACAGGAGAGCTAACTATGGCTACACCTTC.

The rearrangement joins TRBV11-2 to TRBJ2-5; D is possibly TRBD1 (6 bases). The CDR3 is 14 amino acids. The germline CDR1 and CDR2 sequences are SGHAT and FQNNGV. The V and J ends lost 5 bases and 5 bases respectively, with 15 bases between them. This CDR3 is CASSARVTGETQYF. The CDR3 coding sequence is TGTGCCAGCAGCGCAAGAGTTACAGGGGAGACCCAGTACTTC.

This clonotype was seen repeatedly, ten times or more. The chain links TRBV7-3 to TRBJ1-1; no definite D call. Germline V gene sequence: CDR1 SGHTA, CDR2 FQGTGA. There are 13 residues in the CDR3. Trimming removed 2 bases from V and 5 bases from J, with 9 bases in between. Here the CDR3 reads CASSLQTDTEAFF. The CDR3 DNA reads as TGTGCCAGCAGCTTACAAACAGATACTGAAGCTTTCTTT.

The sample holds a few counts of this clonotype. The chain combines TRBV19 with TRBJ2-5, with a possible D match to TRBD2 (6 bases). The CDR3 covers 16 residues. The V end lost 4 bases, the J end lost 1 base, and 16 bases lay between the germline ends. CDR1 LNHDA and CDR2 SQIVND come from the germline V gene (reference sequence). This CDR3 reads CASSTRTRGTQETQYF. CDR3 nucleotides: TGTGCCAGTAGTACTAGGACTCGCGGGACCCAAGAGACCCAGTACTTC.

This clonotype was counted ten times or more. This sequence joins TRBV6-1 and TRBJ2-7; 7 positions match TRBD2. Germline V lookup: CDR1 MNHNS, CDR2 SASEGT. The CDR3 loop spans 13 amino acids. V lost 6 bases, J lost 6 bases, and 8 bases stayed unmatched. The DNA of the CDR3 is TGTGCCAGCAGCTGGGGGGGAAACGGCGAGCAGTACTTC. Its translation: CASSWGGNGEQYF.